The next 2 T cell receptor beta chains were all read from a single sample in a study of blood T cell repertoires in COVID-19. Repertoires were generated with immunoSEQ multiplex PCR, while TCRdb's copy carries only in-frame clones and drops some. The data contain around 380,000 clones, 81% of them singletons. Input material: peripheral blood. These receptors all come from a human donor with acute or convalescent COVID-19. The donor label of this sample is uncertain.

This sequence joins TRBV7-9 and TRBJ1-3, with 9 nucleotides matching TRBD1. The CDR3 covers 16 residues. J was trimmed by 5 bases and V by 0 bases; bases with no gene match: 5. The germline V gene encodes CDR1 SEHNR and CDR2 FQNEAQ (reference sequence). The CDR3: CASSLAGTGYRNTIYF. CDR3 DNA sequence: TGTGCCAGCAGCTTAGCCGGGACAGGGTATAGAAACACCATATATTTT.

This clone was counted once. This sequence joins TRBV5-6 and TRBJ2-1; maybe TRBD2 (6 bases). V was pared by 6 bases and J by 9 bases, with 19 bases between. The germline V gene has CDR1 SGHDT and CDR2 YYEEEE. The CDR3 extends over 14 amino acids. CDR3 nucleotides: TGTGCCAGCACCCCGGATATGGAGGGTATTGAGCAGTTCTTC. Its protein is CASTPDMEGIEQFF.